The 22 T cell receptor beta chains given below trace back to one sample, sequenced in a study of T cells in Graves' hyperthyroidism and ophthalmopathy. Authors of the study amplified TCR beta CDR3 regions from RNA transcripts. Researchers ran a first-round RT-PCR on the TCR CDR3 using the HTBI primer set. TCRdb reprocessed the multiplex PCR reads with MiXCR, giving one entry per CDR3 protein. This sample has over 250,000 distinct CDR3 sequences, with 12% to 15% found just once. The sample comprised blood. The receptor set was obtained from a woman between 40 and 55 years old with Graves' ophthalmopathy.

This clonotype was observed many times. The chain links TRBV20-1 to TRBJ1-1; D may be TRBD1 (6 bases). The V end was cut by 7 bases, the J end by 6 bases, with 18 bases between. This CDR3 spans 13 amino acids. Looked up from germline, CDR1 is DFQATT and CDR2 is SNEGSKA (reference sequence). As DNA, the CDR3 is TGCAGTGTATCCGTTCTGGGGGCCGCTGAAGCTTTCTTT. This translates into CSVSVLGAAEAFF.

This clonotype was counted many times. The rearrangement links TRBV27 to TRBJ1-2; D is uncertain. This CDR3 contains 14 residues. Germline assignment: CDR1 MNHEY and CDR2 SMNVEV (reference sequence). V was trimmed by 6 bases and J by 5 bases, leaving 16 bases between them. CDR3 bases: TGTGCCAGCAGCCGAACATTCGCCGGGTATGGCTACACCTTC. Translated: CASSRTFAGYGYTF.

The rearrangement joins TRBV20-1 to TRBJ2-2; maybe TRBD1 (5 bases). The CDR3 extends over 14 amino acids. CDR1 and CDR2 (germline): DFQATT, SNEGSKA (reference sequence). Trimming left V 1 base short and J 1 base short, with 7 bases between. DNA for the CDR3: TGCAGTGCTAGAGCCGGACAGAACACCGGGGAGCTGTTTTTT. Translation: CSARAGQNTGELFF.

The genes are TRBV7-8 and TRBJ2-7; D remains unclear. Germline V lookup: CDR1 SGHVS, CDR2 FQNEAQ. V shed 0 bases and J shed 9 bases, with 15 bases lying between them. This CDR3 has 14 amino acids. Here the CDR3 reads CASSLAGSQAAQYF. The CDR3 DNA reads TGTGCCAGCAGCTTAGCGGGATCCCAGGCGGCGCAGTACTTC.

The rearrangement joins TRBV3-1 to TRBJ1-6, with a tentative D call TRBD1 (5 bases). The CDR3 runs 14 residues. V lost 1 base, J lost 14 bases, and 15 bases lay in between. The V gene's germline CDR1 is LGHDT and CDR2 YNNKEL (reference sequence). The CDR3 loop reads CASSQGTGAGTLHF. The CDR3 nucleotides are TGTGCCAGCAGCCAAGGAACAGGAGCTGGGACCCTCCACTTT. Full variable domain (outside the CDR3, taken from reference TRBV3-1 and TRBJ1-6): DTAVSQTPKYLVTQMGNDKSIKCEQNLGHDTMYWYKQDSKKFLKIMFSYNNKELIINETVPNRFSPKSPDKAHLNLHINSLELGDSAVYFCASSQGTGAGTLHFGNGTRLTVT.

The chain recombines TRBV10-1 with TRBJ2-7; TRBD2 might be the D (5 bases). This CDR3 has 14 residues. Germline assignment: CDR1 WNHNN and CDR2 SYGVQD (reference sequence). The germline V and J ends were trimmed by 0 bases and 6 bases, with 12 bases remaining between them. CDR3 bases: TGCGCCAGCAGTGAGTCTGGGAGAGCTGGCGAGCAGTACTTC. This codes for CASSESGRAGEQYF.

The V and J genes are TRBV5-1 and TRBJ2-7; TRBD1 might be the D (6 bases). Germline V gene sequence: CDR1 SGHRS, CDR2 YFSETQ. Trimming removed 2 bases from V and 3 bases from J, with 12 bases in between. There are 14 residues in the CDR3. CDR3 nucleotides: TGCGCCAGCAGCTTACAGGACAGAAACTACGAGCAGTACTTC. This sequence encodes CASSLQDRNYEQYF.

The table lists this clonotype with many counts. This rearrangement joins TRBV7-9 to TRBJ2-3; TRBD2 matches 9 bases. Germline V gene sequence: CDR1 SEHNR, CDR2 FQNEAQ (reference sequence). The CDR3 covers 16 residues. J lost 1 base, V lost 4 bases, and 6 bases had no gene match. The CDR3 loop is CASSSRLADRTDTQYF. The CDR3 DNA follows: TGTGCCAGCAGCTCCAGACTAGCGGATCGCACAGATACGCAGTATTTT.

The chain uses TRBV19 and TRBJ1-5, with no clear D. The CDR3 has 12 amino acids. Between the trimmed V and J ends, which lost 7 bases and 5 bases, there was a span of 9 bases. Germline values: CDR1 LNHDA, CDR2 SQIVND (reference sequence). The CDR3 DNA sequence: TGTGCCAGTATGGGAGTCGATCAGCCCCAGCATTTT. It yields the protein CASMGVDQPQHF.

This clonotype was seen only a few times. The rearrangement links TRBV6-1 to TRBJ2-7; D ambiguous. Germline V gives CDR1 MNHNS, CDR2 SASEGT. The CDR3 runs 14 residues. The V end was cut by 5 bases, the J end by 7 bases, with 18 bases between. The CDR3 bases are TGTGCCAGCAGTAAACAACCCCTGACGTGGGAGCAGTACTTC. Amino acids: CASSKQPLTWEQYF.

This clonotype was found many times. The chain is built from TRBV6-1 and TRBJ2-7; a possible D gene is TRBD2 (7 bases). Germline V gives CDR1 MNHNS, CDR2 SASEGT. V was shortened by 5 bases and J by 3 bases, with 20 bases between the two germline ends. The CDR3 extends over 16 amino acids. The CDR3 loop reads CASSWMSGGHYYEQYF. In DNA, the CDR3 is TGTGCCAGCAGTTGGATGTCGGGGGGCCACTACTACGAGCAGTACTTC.

This clonotype was detected only once. V is TRBV11-2 and J is TRBJ2-2; tentative D call: TRBD1 (6 bases). V dropped 4 bases and J dropped 2 bases, with 14 bases sitting between them. Germline CDR1 SGHAT, CDR2 FQNNGV. The CDR3 has 16 amino acids. DNA of the CDR3: TGTGCCAGCAGCTCCGGGACACGGATAAACACCGGGGAGCTGTTTTTT. Its translation is CASSSGTRINTGELFF.

This clonotype was seen ten or more times. V is TRBV7-9 and J is TRBJ1-3; D unresolved. Germline-derived CDR1 and CDR2 are SEHNR and FQNEAQ (reference sequence). V lost 5 bases to trimming and J lost 0 bases, with 11 bases between them. The CDR3 extends over 15 amino acids. CDR3 protein: CASSLSRYSGNTIYF. CDR3 sequence (DNA): TGTGCCAGCAGCCTGTCCCGTTACTCTGGAAACACCATATATTTT. Combining the CDR3 with reference TRBV7-9 and TRBJ1-3 gives the whole variable domain DTGVSQNPRHKITKRGQNVTFRCDPISEHNRLYWYRQTLGQGPEFLTYFQNEAQLEKSRLLSDRFSAERPKGSFSTLEIQRTEQGDSAMYLCASSLSRYSGNTIYFGEGSWLTVV.

Ten or more counts support this clonotype. The chain employs TRBV24-1 and TRBJ1-5; TRBD1 might be the D (5 bases). This CDR3 spans 14 amino acids. Trimming removed 2 bases at V and 1 base at J, with 5 bases between. Germline CDR1 reads KGHDR; CDR2 reads SFDVKD. CDR3 in DNA: TGTGCCACCAGTGATTGGGACAGCAATCAGCCCCAGCATTTT. As protein: CATSDWDSNQPQHF.

This clonotype was seen many times. V usage is TRBV3-1 and J usage is TRBJ1-2; D call uncertain. The V gene lost 2 bases and the J gene lost 6 bases, with 7 bases spanning the gap. The CDR3 runs 12 residues. Germline V gene lookup returns CDR1 LGHDT and CDR2 YNNKEL (reference sequence). In nucleotides, the CDR3 is TGTGCCAGCAGCCAACAGACCCATGGCTACACCTTC. This gives the protein CASSQQTHGYTF.

V gene TRBV12-3 or TRBV12-4 combines with J gene TRBJ1-1; 8 positions match TRBD1. The CDR3 runs 14 residues. The V segment lost 5 bases and the J segment 5 bases; nucleotides outside the gene matches: 7. The CDR3 nucleotides read TGTGCCAGCAGTGGGACAGGCTACAGGACTGAAGCTTTCTTT. This translates into CASSGTGYRTEAFF.

The sample holds many counts of this clonotype. The J gene is TRBJ1-5, the V gene TRBV12-3 or TRBV12-4, with 7 bases matching TRBD1. This CDR3 has 15 amino acids. With 4 bases clipped from V and 5 bases from J, the junction kept 8 bases outside the gene matches. The CDR3, as DNA: TGTGCCAGCAGTTCAGGGACAGTAGGGGATCAGCCCCAGCATTTT. This translates into CASSSGTVGDQPQHF.

The genes are TRBV9 and TRBJ2-2; D not resolved. The CDR3 length is 16 residues. Between the trimmed V and J ends, which lost 3 bases and 1 base, there was a span of 13 bases. The germline V gene has CDR1 SGDLS and CDR2 YYNGEE. CDR3 DNA sequence: TGTGCCAGCAGCGCCCACTGGGCTTTGAACACCGGGGAGCTGTTTTTT. Its translation is CASSAHWALNTGELFF.

This chain joins TRBV5-1 and TRBJ2-2, with D perhaps matching TRBD2 (5 bases). This CDR3 spans 15 amino acids. Deletions cut 9 bases from V and 6 bases from J, with 21 bases between. Germline assignment: CDR1 SGHRS and CDR2 YFSETQ. The CDR3 DNA is TGCGCCACCGGGCGGTCTGGGAGTAGTTCCGGGGAGCTGTTTTTT. Translated: CATGRSGSSSGELFF.

The sample holds many counts of this clonotype. The chain combines TRBV7-9 with TRBJ1-1, with unresolved D. Trimming took off 1 base at V and 1 base at J, with 16 bases between the two ends. The CDR3 covers 17 residues. Per germline, CDR1 SEHNR and CDR2 FQNEAQ (reference sequence). The CDR3: CASSLEGAVPSNTEAFF. The CDR3 DNA reads TGTGCCAGCAGCTTAGAGGGAGCGGTCCCGTCGAACACTGAAGCTTTCTTT.

In its sample, this clonotype was seen many times. The rearrangement links TRBV10-1 to TRBJ2-2, with no clear D. CDR3 size: 15 residues. CDR1 is WNHNN and CDR2 is SYGVQD in the germline V gene (reference sequence). V dropped 0 bases and J dropped 4 bases, with 9 bases sitting between them. The CDR3 DNA follows: TGCGCCAGCAGTGAGTCGACCGGTTTCACCGGGGAGCTGTTTTTT. Amino acids: CASSESTGFTGELFF.

In its sample, this clonotype was seen many times. The J gene is TRBJ2-3, the V gene TRBV7-9, with 12 bases lining up with TRBD2. This CDR3 spans 16 amino acids. The germline V gene encodes CDR1 SEHNR and CDR2 FQNEAQ (reference sequence). V gave up 1 base and J gave up 1 base; unmatched junction bases: 0. The CDR3 protein is CASSLGTSGGTDTQYF. CDR3 sequence (DNA): TGTGCCAGCAGCTTAGGGACTAGCGGGGGCACAGATACGCAGTATTTT.